The entry that follows covers one TCR beta chain sequence. Its antigen is unidentified. The sample belongs to a study of T cell repertoires in cytomegalovirus infection. Study in general: Indications of both CMV infection and matching HLA type were provided by public TCR beta signatures. General study findings and limits: Summed frequency of public TCR beta families distinguished CMV carriers with the relevant HLA. There were HLA-C-restricted CMV-specific TCR beta clonotypes dominating the ex vivo response.

Using its own MiXCR run on the reads, TCRdb lists one record per CDR3 protein. The sample holds approximately 550,000 distinct CDR3 sequences, about 15% seen once. Germline V lookup: CDR1 DFQATT, CDR2 SNEGSKA (reference sequence). Trimming took off 3 bases at V and 8 bases at J, with 20 bases between the two ends. The CDR3 extends over 15 amino acids. The chain couples TRBV20-1 to TRBJ2-1, with D perhaps TRBD2 (5 bases). Sequenced: CD8+ T cells from PBMCs. The sequence was collected from a human donor in good health (CMV status not recorded). Some clones in this sample may be carry-over from other donors' samples. DNA of the CDR3: TGCAGTGCTAGTCCCCGAGGGAGCTCTTGGGATGAGCAGTTCTTC. It yields the protein CSASPRGSSWDEQFF.